The present TCR beta chain was sequenced within a study of T-cell memory formation after mild COVID-19. TCRdb recomputed calls from the 5' RACE reads with MiXCR, one row per CDR3 protein. The profile shows 450,000 to 650,000 distinct CDR3 sequences, roughly 21% of them singletons. Per the germline V gene, CDR1 is MNHEY and CDR2 is SVGAGI. V dropped 5 bases and J dropped 4; count of bases not matched to a gene: 12. The CDR3 has 16 residues. As to this clonotype: Its antigen is unknown.

Overall study results and limits: Among clones contracting day 15 to 85, CD4/CD8 was balanced, whereas later expanders leaned CD4+.

The specimen was PBMCs or a T cell subset sorted from them (not recorded which). This chain connects TRBV6-5 to TRBJ2-3; 7 bases are a match to TRBD2. The TCR originated in an adult woman who had mild COVID-19 (a few samples of this study predate the infection). Cell type and time point are not known. The DNA of the CDR3 is TGTGCCAGCAGTACCCGACTAGCTATGTACTCAGATACGCAGTATTTT. Amino acids: CASSTRLAMYSDTQYF.